The clone carrying this T cell receptor (beta chain) was counted many times. The data stem from a study of regulatory T cells in long-lasting Graves disease. In building TCR beta libraries, iRepertoire HTBI primers were used together with Arm-PCR of CDR3 regions. TCRdb itself ran the multiplex PCR reads through MiXCR, one entry per CDR3 protein. The table records more than 300,000 distinct CDR3 sequences, around 15% of them present only once. Time point described: newly diagnosed GD, antithyroid drugs for less than 3 months. From RNA extracted from PBMCs, the TCR library was made. The sample also formed part of further work on T cells in Graves' hyperthyroidism and ophthalmopathy.

The specimen was peripheral blood mononuclear cells (PBMCs), collected at new diagnosis, from a patient treated with antithyroid drugs. This clonotype originated in a woman between 18 and 29 years old with Graves disease.

The CDR3 bases are TGTGCCAGCAGTGAAGAAGTGCCAGGGATCATTTACGAGCAGTACTTC. Its protein product is CASSEEVPGIIYEQYF. V is TRBV2 and J is TRBJ2-7, with D possibly being TRBD1 (5 bases). The CDR3 sequence is 16 residues long. Between the trimmed V and J ends, which lost 1 base and 4 bases, there was a span of 17 bases. Germline CDR1 is SNHLY and CDR2 is FYNNEI.